Listed below are T cell receptor beta chains from one sample, sequenced in a study of Graves' ophthalmopathy and Graves' hyperthyroidism. In TCRdb, the multiplex PCR reads were re-called with MiXCR into one record per CDR3 protein. The sample comprises roughly 1.1 million distinct CDR3 sequences, about 36% of which are singletons, and 11% rests with the top ten. Input material: peripheral blood or thyroid tissue (not recorded which). These receptors originate from an adult man with Graves' hyperthyroidism. Each CDR3 is given with its conserved first and last residue. D genes are given only for firm matches. Size values are once, few and many counts, or a class for expanded clones, and some rows have none.

clone_size	v_call	d_call	j_call	cdr3_aa	cdr3_nt
-	TRBV7-6	-	TRBJ2-7	CASSWWQGSQQYF	TGTGCCAGCAGCTGGTGGCAGGGAAGTCAGCAGTACTTC
few	TRBV20-1	-	TRBJ1-6	CSGNPVASPLHF	TGCAGTGGTAATCCAGTGGCGTCACCCCTCCACTTT
many	TRBV7-6	-	TRBJ2-7	CASSLGMPQNPLNYEQYF	TGTGCCAGCAGCTTAGGGATGCCTCAAAATCCCCTGAATTACGAGCAGTACTTC
many	TRBV10-3	-	TRBJ1-5	CAIRGEGDRQPQHF	TGTGCCATCAGGGGGGAGGGGGACCGACAGCCCCAGCATTTT
-	TRBV5-1	TRBD1	TRBJ1-6	CASSQGQGRHSPLHF	TGCGCCAGCAGCCAGGGACAGGGACGCCATTCACCCCTCCACTTT
few	TRBV2	-	TRBJ1-5	CASRIREGNQPQHF	TGTGCCAGCAGGATCAGGGAAGGCAATCAGCCCCAGCATTTT
-	TRBV29-1	-	TRBJ2-6	CSRRSGANVLTF	TGCAGCCGGCGATCTGGGGCCAACGTCCTGACTTTC
many	TRBV9	-	TRBJ2-2	CASSVAGVANTGELFF	TGTGCCAGCAGCGTAGCTGGGGTCGCGAACACCGGGGAGCTGTTTTTT
-	TRBV29-1	TRBD2	TRBJ2-7	CSVQTGGSHEQYF	TGCAGCGTTCAAACTGGCGGGAGTCACGAGCAGTACTTC
many	TRBV7-2	-	TRBJ2-7	CASSPFGREQYF	TGTGCCAGCAGCCCCTTTGGAAGGGAGCAGTACTTC
once	TRBV4-3	TRBD1	TRBJ2-7	CASSQGQGRKGLYEQYF	TGCGCCAGCAGCCAGGGACAGGGACGAAAGGGCCTTTACGAGCAGTACTTC
-	TRBV2	-	TRBJ1-1	CASSGWLDGEAFF	TGTGCCAGCAGTGGATGGTTGGACGGAGAAGCTTTCTTT
few	TRBV4-3	TRBD1	TRBJ2-7	CASSQRPKGQGDEQYF	TGCGCCAGCAGCCAGAGGCCGAAGGGACAGGGGGACGAGCAGTACTTC